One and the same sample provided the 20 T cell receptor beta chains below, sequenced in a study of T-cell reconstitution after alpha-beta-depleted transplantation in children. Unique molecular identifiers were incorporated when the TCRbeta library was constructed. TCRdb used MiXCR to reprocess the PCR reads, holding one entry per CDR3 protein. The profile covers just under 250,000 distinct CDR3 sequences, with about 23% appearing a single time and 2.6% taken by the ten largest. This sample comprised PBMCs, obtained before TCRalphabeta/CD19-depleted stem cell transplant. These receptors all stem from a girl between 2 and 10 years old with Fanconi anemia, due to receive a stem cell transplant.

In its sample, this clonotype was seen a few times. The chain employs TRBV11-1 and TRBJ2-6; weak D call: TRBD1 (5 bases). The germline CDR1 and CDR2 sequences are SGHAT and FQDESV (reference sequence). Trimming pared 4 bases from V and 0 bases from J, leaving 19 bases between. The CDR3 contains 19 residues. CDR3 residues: CASSSAKGSPLSGANVLTF. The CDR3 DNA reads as TGTGCCAGCAGCTCAGCCAAGGGGTCCCCCCTCTCTGGGGCCAACGTCCTGACTTTC.

In DNA, the CDR3 is TGCAGCGTTGGAAGGGACACTGTCACAGATACGCAGTATTTT. It translates to CSVGRDTVTDTQYF. The chain joins TRBV29-1 to TRBJ2-3, with a weak D call TRBD1 (6 bases). V lost 4 bases, J lost 2 bases, and 13 bases lay in between. CDR1 is SQVTM, CDR2 ANQGSEA, per germline. The CDR3 extends over 14 amino acids.

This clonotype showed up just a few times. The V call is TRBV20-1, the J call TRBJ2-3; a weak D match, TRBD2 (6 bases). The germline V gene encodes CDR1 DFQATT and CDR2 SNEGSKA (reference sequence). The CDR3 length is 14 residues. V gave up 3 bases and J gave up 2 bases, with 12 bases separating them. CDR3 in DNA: TGCAGTGCTAGCGGGGAGGCCTCCACAGATACGCAGTATTTT. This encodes CSASGEASTDTQYF.

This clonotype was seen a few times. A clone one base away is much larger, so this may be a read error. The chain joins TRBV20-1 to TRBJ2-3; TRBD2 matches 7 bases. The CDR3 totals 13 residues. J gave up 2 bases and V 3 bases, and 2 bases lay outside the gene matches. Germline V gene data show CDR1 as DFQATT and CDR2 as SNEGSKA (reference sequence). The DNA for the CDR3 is TGCAGTGCTAGCGGGGGGACCACAGATACGCAGTATTTT. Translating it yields CSASGGTTDTQYF.

In DNA, the CDR3 is TGTGCCAGCAGCGCCGACGGGTCCTACGAGCAGTACTTC. As protein: CASSADGSYEQYF. The chain has TRBV2 and TRBJ2-7; no clear D. CDR1 and CDR2 (germline): SNHLY, FYNNEI. V lost 6 bases to trimming and J lost 1 base, with 10 bases between them. The CDR3 runs to 13 residues.

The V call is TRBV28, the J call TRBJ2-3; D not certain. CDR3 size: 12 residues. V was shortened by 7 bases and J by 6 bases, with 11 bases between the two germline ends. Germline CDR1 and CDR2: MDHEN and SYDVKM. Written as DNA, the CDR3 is TGTGCCAGCACCTCAGTTGGGGATACGCAGTATTTT. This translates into CASTSVGDTQYF. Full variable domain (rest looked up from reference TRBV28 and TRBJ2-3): DVKVTQSSRYLVKRTGEKVFLECVQDMDHENMFWYRQDPGLGLRLIYFSYDVKMKEKGDIPEGYSVSREKKERFSLILESASTNQTSMYLCASTSVGDTQYFGPGTRLTVL.

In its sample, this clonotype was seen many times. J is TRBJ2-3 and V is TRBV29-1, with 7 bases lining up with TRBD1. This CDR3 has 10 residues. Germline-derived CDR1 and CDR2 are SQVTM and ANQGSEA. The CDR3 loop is CSQGADTQYF. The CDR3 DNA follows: TGCAGTCAGGGGGCAGATACGCAGTATTTT.

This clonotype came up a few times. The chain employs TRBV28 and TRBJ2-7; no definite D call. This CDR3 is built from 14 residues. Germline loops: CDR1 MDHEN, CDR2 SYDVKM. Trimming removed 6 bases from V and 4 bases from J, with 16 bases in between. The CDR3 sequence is CASSHSRKEYEQYF. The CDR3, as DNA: TGTGCCAGCAGCCACTCAAGAAAGGAATACGAGCAGTACTTC.

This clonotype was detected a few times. CDR3 in DNA: TGTGCCAGCAGCTTAACGAGGGGGCTCACAGATACGCAGTATTTT. Translation gives CASSLTRGLTDTQYF. This chain joins TRBV7-3 and TRBJ2-3; 7 bases line up with TRBD1. The CDR3 has 15 amino acids. V shed 0 bases, J shed 2 bases, and the junction held 2 bases outside the gene matches. CDR1 SGHTA and CDR2 FQGTGA come from the germline V gene.

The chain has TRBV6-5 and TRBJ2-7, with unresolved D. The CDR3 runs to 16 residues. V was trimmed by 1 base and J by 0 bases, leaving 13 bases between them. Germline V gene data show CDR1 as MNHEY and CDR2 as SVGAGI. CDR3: CASSYLKDPSSYEQYF. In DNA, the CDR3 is TGTGCCAGCAGTTACTTAAAAGACCCGAGCTCCTACGAGCAGTACTTC.

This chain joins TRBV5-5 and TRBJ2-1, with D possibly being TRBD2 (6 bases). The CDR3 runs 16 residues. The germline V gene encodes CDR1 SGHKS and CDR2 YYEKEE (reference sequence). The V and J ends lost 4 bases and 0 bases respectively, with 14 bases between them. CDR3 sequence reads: CASSPGRERSYNEQFF. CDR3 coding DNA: TGTGCCAGCAGCCCCGGGCGGGAACGCTCCTACAATGAGCAGTTCTTC.

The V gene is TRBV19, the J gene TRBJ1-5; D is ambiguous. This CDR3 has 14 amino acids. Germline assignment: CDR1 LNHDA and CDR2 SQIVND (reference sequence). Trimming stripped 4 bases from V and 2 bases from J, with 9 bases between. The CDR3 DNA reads TGTGCCAGTAGTAGTTTTGGCGGCAATCAGCCCCAGCATTTT. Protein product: CASSSFGGNQPQHF.

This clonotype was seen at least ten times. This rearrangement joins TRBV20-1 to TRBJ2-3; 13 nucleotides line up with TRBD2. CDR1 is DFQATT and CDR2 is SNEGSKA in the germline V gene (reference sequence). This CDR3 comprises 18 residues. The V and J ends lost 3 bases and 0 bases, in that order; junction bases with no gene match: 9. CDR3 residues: CSARETSGGYLSTDTQYF. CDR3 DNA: TGCAGTGCTAGGGAGACTAGCGGGGGGTACCTTAGCACAGATACGCAGTATTTT.

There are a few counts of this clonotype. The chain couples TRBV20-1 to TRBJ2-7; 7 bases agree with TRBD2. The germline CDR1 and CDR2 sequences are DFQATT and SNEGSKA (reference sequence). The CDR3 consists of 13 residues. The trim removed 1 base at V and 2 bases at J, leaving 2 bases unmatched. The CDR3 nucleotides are TGCAGTGCTAGAGGGGGGGGAACCTACGAGCAGTACTTC. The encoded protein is CSARGGGTYEQYF.

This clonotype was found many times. The CDR3 DNA reads as TGTGCCAGCAGTTTAAACCAGGGTCGTTCACCCCTCCACTTT. It codes for CASSLNQGRSPLHF. V and J are TRBV12-3 or TRBV12-4 and TRBJ1-6; a weak D match, TRBD1 (5 bases). V dropped 2 bases and J dropped 9 bases, with 11 bases sitting between them. The CDR3 totals 14 residues.

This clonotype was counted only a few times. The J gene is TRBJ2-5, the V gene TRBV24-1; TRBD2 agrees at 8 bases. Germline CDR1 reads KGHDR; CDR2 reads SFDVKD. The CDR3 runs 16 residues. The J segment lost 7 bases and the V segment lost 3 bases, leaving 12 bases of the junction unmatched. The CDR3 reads CATSDAVAGSDRTQYF. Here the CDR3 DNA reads TGTGCCACCAGTGATGCTGTAGCGGGATCTGACCGGACCCAGTACTTC.

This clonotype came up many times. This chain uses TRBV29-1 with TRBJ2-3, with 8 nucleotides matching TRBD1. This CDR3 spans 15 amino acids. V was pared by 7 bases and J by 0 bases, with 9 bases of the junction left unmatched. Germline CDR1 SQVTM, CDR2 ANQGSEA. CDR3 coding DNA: TGCAGCGGGCGACTGGACAGGGAGAGCACAGATACGCAGTATTTT. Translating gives CSGRLDRESTDTQYF.

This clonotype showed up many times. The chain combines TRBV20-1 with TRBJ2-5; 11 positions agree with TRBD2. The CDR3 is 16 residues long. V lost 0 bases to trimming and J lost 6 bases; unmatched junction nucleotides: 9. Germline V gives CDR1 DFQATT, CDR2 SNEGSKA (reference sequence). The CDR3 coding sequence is TGCAGTGCTAGAGACTGGGCCGGGACTAGCGGAAAGACCCAGTACTTC. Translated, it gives CSARDWAGTSGKTQYF.

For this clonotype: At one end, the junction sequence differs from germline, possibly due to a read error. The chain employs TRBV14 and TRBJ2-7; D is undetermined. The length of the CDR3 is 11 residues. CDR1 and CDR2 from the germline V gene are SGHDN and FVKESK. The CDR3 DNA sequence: TGTGCCAGCAGCCAAGTTGGGATATTGCGTTTC. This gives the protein CASSQVGILRF. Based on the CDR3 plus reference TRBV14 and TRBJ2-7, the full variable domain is EAGVTQFPSHSVIEKGQTVTLRCDPISGHDNLYWYRRVMGKEIKFLLHFVKESKQDESGMPNNRFLAERTGGTYSTLKVQPAELEDSGVYFCASSQVGILRFGPGTRLTVT.

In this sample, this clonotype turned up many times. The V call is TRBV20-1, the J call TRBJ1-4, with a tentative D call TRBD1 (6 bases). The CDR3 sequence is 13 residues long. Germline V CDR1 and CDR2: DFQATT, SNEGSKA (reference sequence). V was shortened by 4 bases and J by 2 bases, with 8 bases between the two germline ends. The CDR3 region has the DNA TGCAGTGCTACCAGGGGTACTAATGAAAAACTGTTTTTT. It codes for CSATRGTNEKLFF.